The 16 T cell receptor beta chains in this list originate from one sample, sequenced in a study of T cells after yellow fever vaccination (dated by TCRdb to about 2019). The library was obtained by 5' RACE. Instrument on record: Illumina HiSeq 2500. The public reads were quality trimmed at Q25 with fastp and then assembled into clones with MiXCR by TCRdb, keeping productive beta chains. Entries that share a CDR3 protein sequence are merged under the most common genes and DNA. The sample table holds about 630,000 distinct CDR3 sequences, of which roughly 12% were seen once. Approximately 15% of the sample is in the top ten clones. The sample's treatment or condition label, in plain terms: live attenuated yellow fever vaccine strain. Sequenced here: PBMCs, sampled on the day of the yellow fever booster vaccination. The receptors come from a man aged 25-40 years who received the YFV17D yellow fever vaccine.

Only a few counts were recorded for this clonotype. The gene calls are TRBV7-2 and TRBJ2-1; TRBD2 aligns across 9 bases. The CDR3 loop spans 17 amino acids. Losses at the gene ends were 5 bases for V and 6 bases for J; bases not matched to a gene: 14. Germline CDR1 is SGHTA and CDR2 is FQGNSA. The CDR3 nucleotides are TGTGCCAGCAGCCCTCCGCCCTGGCGGGAGGGCGGCAATGAGCAGTTCTTC. Amino acids: CASSPPPWREGGNEQFF. Using reference TRBV7-2 and TRBJ2-1 for the parts outside the CDR3, the full variable domain is GAGVSQSPSNKVTEKGKDVELRCDPISGHTALYWYRQSLGQGLEFLIYFQGNSAPDKSGLPSDRFSAERTGGSVSTLTIQRTQQEDSAVYLCASSPPPWREGGNEQFFGPGTRLTVL.

Ten or more counts support this clonotype. Written as DNA, the CDR3 is TGTGCCAGCAGTTACTCCGCGGGCCAGGCCTACAATGAGCAGTTCTTC. Protein sequence: CASSYSAGQAYNEQFF. This chain uses TRBV6-5 with TRBJ2-1; tentatively, D is TRBD2 (5 bases). Trimming cost V 0 bases and J 2 bases, with 11 bases left between them. The CDR3 is 16 amino acids. Germline-derived CDR1 and CDR2 are MNHEY and SVGAGI.

This clonotype was seen more than once but under ten times. This sequence joins TRBV30 and TRBJ2-1; 7 bases fit TRBD2. From germline, CDR1 is GTSNPN and CDR2 SVGIG (reference sequence). CDR3 length: 14 amino acids. The chain's CDR3 is CASNPSSGYRPQFF. The DNA for the CDR3 is TGTGCATCGAACCCCTCTAGCGGATATCGCCCGCAGTTCTTC.

The chain combines TRBV20-1 with TRBJ2-3; no clear D gene. Trimming cost V 0 bases and J 2 bases, with 9 bases left between them. CDR1 is DFQATT and CDR2 is SNEGSKA in the germline V gene (reference sequence). The CDR3 length is 14 residues. CDR3 DNA: TGCAGTGCTAGAGATATAGCCTACACAGATACGCAGTATTTT. This gives the protein CSARDIAYTDTQYF.

This clonotype was detected a few times. The J gene is TRBJ2-7, the V gene TRBV27, with 9 bases identical to TRBD1. Germline V CDR1 and CDR2: MNHEY, SMNVEV (reference sequence). After removal of 5 bases from V and 0 bases from J, the junction contained 14 bases not matched to a gene. This CDR3 has 18 residues. CDR3: CASSAYWTGARTSYEQYF. The CDR3 nucleotides read TGTGCCAGCAGTGCCTACTGGACAGGGGCCAGGACCTCCTACGAGCAGTACTTC.

The CDR3: CASSVEGADTQYF. DNA for the CDR3: TGTGCCAGCAGCGTAGAAGGGGCGGATACGCAGTATTTT. The rearrangement links TRBV9 to TRBJ2-3; the D gene is possibly TRBD1 (5 bases). The V end lost 0 bases, the J end lost 6 bases, and 8 bases lay between the germline ends. The CDR3 is 13 residues long. The germline CDR1 and CDR2 sequences are SGDLS and YYNGEE.

This clonotype appeared a few times. The chain couples TRBV4-2 to TRBJ2-2; 7 bases align to TRBD2. The CDR3 loop spans 15 amino acids. The germline CDR1 and CDR2 sequences are LGHNA and YNFKEQ. V was clipped by 4 bases and J by 4 bases; unmatched bases: 6. CDR3 coding DNA: TGTGCCAGCAGCCTGAGCGGGGAGGTCACCGGGGAGCTGTTTTTT. It codes for CASSLSGEVTGELFF.

This clonotype showed up many times. The chain uses TRBV5-1 and TRBJ2-7, with D perhaps TRBD1 or TRBD2 (5 bases each). This CDR3 spans 16 amino acids. The germline CDR1 and CDR2 sequences are SGHRS and YFSETQ. V lost 0 bases to trimming and J lost 0 bases, with 13 bases between them. In DNA, the CDR3 is TGCGCCAGCAGCTTGGGCTCGGGACCGTCCTCCTACGAGCAGTACTTC. It is translated as CASSLGSGPSSYEQYF.

In this sample, this clonotype turned up a few times. Here the CDR3 DNA reads TGCAGTGCTCGACTCACTGGCGGTAGGGGGCGAGTCAATGAGCAGTTCTTC. This codes for CSARLTGGRGRVNEQFF. V usage is TRBV20-1 and J usage is TRBJ2-1; 7 nucleotides align to TRBD1. This CDR3 is built from 17 residues. Germline trimming cut 5 bases from V and 6 bases from J; bases unmatched to any gene: 19. CDR1 is DFQATT and CDR2 is SNEGSKA in the germline V gene (reference sequence).

The chain combines TRBV7-9 with TRBJ2-6; tentatively, D is TRBD2 (6 bases). V lost 4 bases to trimming and J lost 0 bases, with 13 bases between them. The CDR3 length is 17 residues. Germline values: CDR1 SEHNR, CDR2 FQNEAQ (reference sequence). The CDR3 is CASSSGLQASGANVLTF. CDR3 sequence (DNA): TGTGCCAGCAGCTCGGGACTTCAAGCCTCTGGGGCCAACGTCCTGACTTTC.

The chain carries TRBV5-4 and TRBJ2-5, with 7 positions matching TRBD2. The germline gives CDR1 SGHNT, CDR2 YYREEE (reference sequence). This CDR3 contains 14 residues. V trimming: 4 bases; J trimming: 1 base; junction bases outside the gene matches: 4. CDR3 nucleotides: TGTGCCAGCAGCCGCCCGGGGGGCCAAGAGACCCAGTACTTC. The encoded protein is CASSRPGGQETQYF.

V is TRBV12-3 or TRBV12-4 and J is TRBJ2-5, with 8 bases that match TRBD2. The CDR3 extends over 15 amino acids. Losses at the gene ends were 6 bases for V and 5 bases for J; bases not matched to a gene: 11. The CDR3 bases are TGTGCCAGCAGCACTCGGGGGGGCGGTCGGGAGACCCAGTACTTC. Translated, it gives CASSTRGGGRETQYF.

This clonotype was observed a few times. This chain connects TRBV5-8 to TRBJ2-1; D call uncertain. CDR3 length: 11 amino acids. Germline assignment: CDR1 SGHTS and CDR2 YDEGEE. Trimming removed 5 bases at V and 12 bases at J, with 12 bases between. The CDR3 protein is CASRLTWGQFF. In nucleotides, the CDR3 is TGTGCCAGCAGGCTAACGTGGGGGCAGTTCTTC.

This clonotype was recorded at least ten times. The rearrangement links TRBV29-1 to TRBJ2-7; D perhaps matches TRBD1 (6 bases). Germline CDR1 and CDR2: SQVTM and ANQGSEA. Trimming removed 3 bases from V and 5 bases from J, with 11 bases in between. The length of the CDR3 is 12 residues. CDR3 protein: CSVDAGANEQYF. CDR3 DNA: TGCAGCGTTGATGCAGGGGCGAACGAGCAGTACTTC.

This chain links TRBV20-1 with TRBJ2-2, with TRBD1 identical over 8 bases. CDR1 and CDR2 from the germline V gene are DFQATT and SNEGSKA (reference sequence). CDR3 length: 12 residues. V trimming: 4 bases; J trimming: 6 bases; junction bases outside the gene matches: 1. The CDR3 DNA follows: TGCAGTGCTACACAGGGGGCCGGGGAGCTGTTTTTT. Translating gives CSATQGAGELFF.

In its sample, this clonotype was seen a few times. The chain is built from TRBV5-1 and TRBJ2-3, with TRBD2 matching over 8 bases. The CDR3 has 16 amino acids. Germline values: CDR1 SGHRS, CDR2 YFSETQ. V was clipped by 3 bases and J by 3 bases; unmatched bases: 9. The CDR3 coding sequence is TGCGCCAGCAGCTGGGCCGGAGCGGGAGAAACAGATACGCAGTATTTT. It specifies CASSWAGAGETDTQYF.